Below, 31 T cell receptor beta chains from the same sample are listed, as sequenced in a study of T cells in Graves' hyperthyroidism and ophthalmopathy. There were TCR beta CDR3 regions amplified from RNA transcripts. With the HTBI primer set, the TCR CDR3 went through a first round of RT-PCR. TCRdb re-derived calls from the multiplex PCR reads in MiXCR, one entry per CDR3 protein. The sample contains 160,000 or so distinct CDR3 sequences, 9.4% of which appear only once. Sequences were obtained from blood. These receptors were collected from a woman aged 18-30 years with Graves' hyperthyroidism that later progressed to Graves' ophthalmopathy.

At least ten counts were recorded for this clonotype. This chain uses TRBV20-1 with TRBJ2-1; the match to TRBD2 covers 8 bases. Germline V gene data show CDR1 as DFQATT and CDR2 as SNEGSKA (reference sequence). V shed 4 bases and J 5 bases; nucleotides not matched to a gene: 7. The length of the CDR3 is 14 residues. The CDR3: CSANRVAGNNEQFF. The CDR3 DNA reads TGCAGTGCTAATAGGGTAGCGGGAAACAATGAGCAGTTCTTC.

This clonotype occurred many times. The chain links TRBV6-5 to TRBJ2-2; 9 bases fit TRBD1. The germline CDR1 and CDR2 sequences are MNHEY and SVGAGI. This CDR3 region has 17 residues. Unmatched junction bases numbered 11, after V lost 4 bases and J lost 5 bases. The CDR3 DNA sequence: TGTGCCAGCAGTTTCAATTACGGGACAGGGAGGACCGGGGAGCTGTTTTTT. This encodes CASSFNYGTGRTGELFF.

In its sample, this clonotype was seen many times. The chain is built from TRBV20-1 and TRBJ2-7; D not resolved. With 3 bases removed from V and 3 bases from J, the gap between germline ends came to 9 bases. CDR1 and CDR2 from the germline V gene are DFQATT and SNEGSKA (reference sequence). The CDR3 is made up of 12 amino acids. CDR3 coding DNA: TGCAGTGCTAGCGAGCAGAGCTACGAGCAGTACTTC. Translating gives CSASEQSYEQYF.

This clonotype has a count of ten or more. V gene TRBV5-1 combines with J gene TRBJ2-7; 12 nucleotides align to TRBD2. This CDR3 is 14 amino acids long. Germline CDR1 SGHRS, CDR2 YFSETQ. Losses at the gene ends were 3 bases for V and 3 bases for J; bases not matched to a gene: 1. CDR3 nucleotide sequence: TGCGCCAGCAGCTGGACTAGCGGGGACTACGAGCAGTACTTC. Protein: CASSWTSGDYEQYF. The whole variable domain, filled in from reference TRBV5-1 and TRBJ2-7, reads KAGVTQTPRYLIKTRGQQVTLSCSPISGHRSVSWYQQTPGQGLQFLFEYFSETQRNKGNFPGRFSGRQFSNSRSEMNVSTLELGDSALYLCASSWTSGDYEQYFGPGTRLTVT.

This clonotype was detected many times. The DNA for the CDR3 is TGCGCCAGCAGCTTCAGTCTTGGAGCCATGAACACTGAAGCTTTCTTT. Residues: CASSFSLGAMNTEAFF. The rearrangement uses TRBV5-1 and TRBJ1-1; no firm D call. Trimming took off 2 bases at V and 0 bases at J, with 14 bases between the two ends. The CDR3 has 16 residues. Germline V gene lookup returns CDR1 SGHRS and CDR2 YFSETQ. Full variable domain (outside the CDR3, taken from reference TRBV5-1 and TRBJ1-1): KAGVTQTPRYLIKTRGQQVTLSCSPISGHRSVSWYQQTPGQGLQFLFEYFSETQRNKGNFPGRFSGRQFSNSRSEMNVSTLELGDSALYLCASSFSLGAMNTEAFFGQGTRLTVV.

Ten or more counts support this clonotype. This chain connects TRBV20-1 to TRBJ1-1; 7 nucleotides align to TRBD1. Trimming took 6 bases from V and 4 from J; bases not matched to a gene: 14. CDR1 is DFQATT, CDR2 SNEGSKA, per germline (reference sequence). This CDR3 comprises 15 residues. The CDR3 loop reads CSAPPRRQGTTEAFF. As DNA, the CDR3 is TGCAGTGCCCCTCCTCGACGACAGGGCACCACTGAAGCTTTCTTT.

This clonotype was observed many times. V is TRBV6-1 and J is TRBJ1-5, with D maybe TRBD1 (5 bases). This CDR3 is 15 amino acids long. V was shortened by 4 bases and J by 0 bases, with 10 bases between the two germline ends. Germline assignment: CDR1 MNHNS and CDR2 SASEGT. CDR3 region: CASSAWDGSNQPQHF. CDR3 in DNA: TGTGCCAGCAGTGCCTGGGACGGTAGCAATCAGCCCCAGCATTTT.

This clonotype was picked up many times. At one end, the junction sequence differs from germline, possibly due to a read error. The chain carries TRBV12-3 or TRBV12-4 and TRBJ2-3; TRBD2 agrees at 9 bases. The CDR3 runs to 15 residues. The CDR3 here is CASSPTGTSKDTQYF. The DNA of the CDR3 is TGTGCCAGCAGTCCAACCGGGACTAGCAAAGATACGCAGTATTTT.

The table lists this clonotype with a few counts. The genes are TRBV28 and TRBJ1-3; D not resolved. CDR3 length: 14 amino acids. Trimming removed 5 bases at V and 0 bases at J, with 8 bases between. Germline V gives CDR1 MDHEN, CDR2 SYDVKM. The CDR3 DNA sequence: TGTGCCAGCAGTCCCTCAGGCTCTGGAAACACCATATATTTT. Translating gives CASSPSGSGNTIYF. Together with reference TRBV28 and TRBJ1-3, the CDR3 gives the full variable domain: DVKVTQSSRYLVKRTGEKVFLECVQDMDHENMFWYRQDPGLGLRLIYFSYDVKMKEKGDIPEGYSVSREKKERFSLILESASTNQTSMYLCASSPSGSGNTIYFGEGSWLTVV.

This clonotype was seen ten or more times. The chain carries TRBV2 and TRBJ2-3; perhaps TRBD2 as D (6 bases). Germline V gene sequence: CDR1 SNHLY, CDR2 FYNNEI. There are 14 residues in the CDR3. Trimming took off 6 bases at V and 4 bases at J, with 14 bases between the two ends. Here the CDR3 reads CASRIGGAADTQYF. The CDR3 coding sequence is TGTGCCAGCAGAATAGGCGGGGCAGCAGATACGCAGTATTTT.

This clonotype was counted many times. This rearrangement joins TRBV20-1 to TRBJ1-4, with 8 positions matching TRBD1. CDR1 and CDR2 (germline): DFQATT, SNEGSKA (reference sequence). The trim removed 6 bases at V and 0 bases at J, leaving 6 bases unmatched. CDR3 length: 15 residues. The DNA for the CDR3 is TGCAGTGCAAGGACAGGGCGAGCAACTAATGAAAAACTGTTTTTT. Translation: CSARTGRATNEKLFF.

This clonotype was observed a handful of times. Since a much larger clone is just one base distant, this may be a read error. This is likely a read error, given that the CDR3 carries no conserved phenylalanine or tryptophan at its end. The rearrangement uses TRBV2 and TRBJ1-1, with D hard to call. CDR3 length: 10 amino acids. V dropped 6 bases and J dropped 6 bases, with 5 bases sitting between them. Per the germline V gene, CDR1 is SNHLY and CDR2 is FYNNEI. CDR3 sequence (DNA): TGTGCCAGCAGATTTCCTGAAGCTTTCATT. It codes for CASRFPEAFI.

This clonotype was detected ten times or more. This rearrangement joins TRBV6-5 to TRBJ2-1, with 11 nucleotides matching TRBD2. CDR1 is MNHEY, CDR2 SVGAGI, per germline. V was clipped by 2 bases and J by 0 bases; unmatched bases: 9. The CDR3 spans 19 residues. Written as DNA, the CDR3 is TGTGCCAGCAGTTACCGGCTAGCGGGAGGTTTGGGCTCCTACAATGAGCAGTTCTTC. It specifies CASSYRLAGGLGSYNEQFF.

Many counts were recorded for this clonotype. V is TRBV18 and J is TRBJ2-7; D is perhaps TRBD2 (7 bases). The V end lost 3 bases, the J end lost 3 bases, and 15 bases lay between the germline ends. In germline, CDR1 is KGHSH, CDR2 LQKENI. The CDR3 loop spans 15 amino acids. DNA of the CDR3: TGTGCCAGCTCACCTCCCTGGGGGGGACACTACGAGCAGTACTTC. Protein product: CASSPPWGGHYEQYF.

The sample holds many counts of this clonotype. The chain uses TRBV6-1 and TRBJ1-5; no clear D gene. V lost 11 bases, J lost 5 bases, and 16 bases lay in between. Germline values: CDR1 MNHNS, CDR2 SASEGT. This CDR3 has 13 amino acids. CDR3 in amino acids: CAGSDGRDQPQHF. In DNA form, the CDR3 reads TGTGCCGGATCGGACGGGAGAGATCAGCCCCAGCATTTT.

This clonotype has a count of ten or more. The V and J genes are TRBV30 and TRBJ1-2; D remains unclear. Germline loops: CDR1 GTSNPN, CDR2 SVGIG (reference sequence). The CDR3 is made up of 13 amino acids. Trimming took 1 base from V and 4 from J, leaving 10 bases between them. The CDR3 DNA reads TGTGCCTGGAGTGCGGGCCTCTCCTATGGCTACACCTTC. Translating it yields CAWSAGLSYGYTF.

This clonotype was seen at least ten times. The rearrangement joins TRBV5-1 to TRBJ2-1, with TRBD2 as a possible D gene (6 bases). The CDR3 extends over 15 amino acids. Germline V gives CDR1 SGHRS, CDR2 YFSETQ. Trimming left V 7 bases short and J 1 base short, with 15 bases between. Here the CDR3 reads CASRLGGASYNEQFF. The CDR3 DNA reads as TGCGCCAGCCGCCTCGGGGGAGCATCCTACAATGAGCAGTTCTTC. Variable domain in full (rest from reference TRBV5-1 and TRBJ2-1): KAGVTQTPRYLIKTRGQQVTLSCSPISGHRSVSWYQQTPGQGLQFLFEYFSETQRNKGNFPGRFSGRQFSNSRSEMNVSTLELGDSALYLCASRLGGASYNEQFFGPGTRLTVL.

This clonotype was seen at least ten times. The J gene is TRBJ1-2, the V gene TRBV7-9, with a weak D call TRBD1 (5 bases). The CDR3 sequence is 13 residues long. CDR1 SEHNR and CDR2 FQNEAQ come from the germline V gene (reference sequence). Trimming cost V 0 bases and J 6 bases, with 8 bases left between them. CDR3 region: CASSLAGGDGYTF. In nucleotides, the CDR3 is TGTGCCAGCAGCTTAGCCGGGGGTGATGGCTACACCTTC.

The table lists this clonotype with many counts. The rearrangement uses TRBV15 and TRBJ2-1, with D tentatively TRBD1 or TRBD2 (6 bases each). The CDR3 loop spans 13 amino acids. V was trimmed by 5 bases and J by 8 bases, leaving 13 bases between them. Germline V CDR1 and CDR2: LNHNV, YYDKDF (reference sequence). Here the CDR3 reads CATSGGPGDEQFF. The DNA of the CDR3 is TGTGCCACCAGCGGGGGGCCTGGGGATGAGCAGTTCTTC.

There are many counts of this clonotype. The chain couples TRBV6-2 or TRBV6-3 to TRBJ2-7; 8 positions agree with TRBD2. The ends lost 5 bases at V and 1 base at J; junction bases unmatched: 7. CDR3 length: 15 amino acids. CDR1 and CDR2 (germline): MNHEY, SVGEGT. DNA for the CDR3: TGTGCCAGCAGTACTTTAGCGGGGCAGTCCTACGAGCAGTACTTC. This sequence encodes CASSTLAGQSYEQYF.

This clonotype was counted at least ten times. This chain joins TRBV11-2 and TRBJ2-7, with D possibly being TRBD1 or TRBD2 (6 bases each). Germline CDR1 reads SGHAT; CDR2 reads FQNNGV. This CDR3 contains 14 residues. Trimming shortened V by 5 bases and J by 4 bases, and 15 bases separated the two germline ends. CDR3 DNA sequence: TGTGCCAGCAGCCTCGAGCAGGGGAGGTACGAGCAGTACTTC. It yields the protein CASSLEQGRYEQYF.

This clonotype was seen a handful of times. The chain links TRBV28 to TRBJ2-7, with D tentatively TRBD2 (5 bases). V was cut by 2 bases and J by 3 bases, with 11 bases left in between. The germline V gene has CDR1 MDHEN and CDR2 SYDVKM. The CDR3 is made up of 14 amino acids. CDR3 sequence reads: CASSLTGIHYEQYF. CDR3 DNA sequence: TGTGCCAGCAGTTTAACCGGGATTCACTACGAGCAGTACTTC.

The V and J genes are TRBV25-1 and TRBJ1-4, with a tentative D call TRBD1 (5 bases). The CDR3 has 15 amino acids. Germline lookup yields CDR1 MGHDK and CDR2 SYGVNS. V was cut by 6 bases and J by 0 bases, with 11 bases left in between. DNA for the CDR3: TGTGCCAGCAGAGAAACAGGAACAACTAATGAAAAACTGTTTTTT. Protein sequence: CASRETGTTNEKLFF.

This clonotype appeared many times. The chain employs TRBV19 and TRBJ2-1; 8 bases agree with TRBD2. Germline loops: CDR1 LNHDA, CDR2 SQIVND (reference sequence). The CDR3 is made up of 16 amino acids. J gave up 2 bases and V 3 bases, and 6 bases lay outside the gene matches. The CDR3 DNA follows: TGTGCCAGTAGTATCAATAGCGGGGAACCCTACAATGAGCAGTTCTTC. It specifies CASSINSGEPYNEQFF.

This clonotype was picked up a small number of times. This could be a read error, since a much larger clone is one nucleotide away. V gene TRBV2 combines with J gene TRBJ2-3, with unresolved D. The CDR3 consists of 13 residues. V lost 2 bases to trimming and J lost 11 bases, with 14 bases between them. CDR1 is SNHLY and CDR2 is FYNNEI in the germline V gene. Written as DNA, the CDR3 is TGTGCCAGCAGTGAAAAGCGACGCCCCAAGCAGTATTTT. This translates into CASSEKRRPKQYF.

This clonotype showed up many times. This chain connects TRBV3-1 to TRBJ1-5; D not resolved. Germline loops: CDR1 LGHDT, CDR2 YNNKEL (reference sequence). The V gene lost 1 base and the J gene lost 1 base, with 8 bases spanning the gap. The CDR3 totals 15 residues. This chain's CDR3 is CASSQGPGSNQPQHF. The CDR3 DNA reads TGTGCCAGCAGCCAAGGTCCGGGGAGCAATCAGCCCCAGCATTTT.

This clonotype came up many times. The chain recombines TRBV20-1 with TRBJ1-2; TRBD1 might be the D (5 bases). Looked up from germline, CDR1 is DFQATT and CDR2 is SNEGSKA (reference sequence). The CDR3 is 14 amino acids. Trimming took 4 bases from V and 0 from J, leaving 12 bases between them. CDR3: CSANMWGTNYGYTF. For the CDR3, the DNA is TGCAGTGCTAATATGTGGGGCACTAACTATGGCTACACCTTC.

This clonotype was seen ten or more times. This CDR3 is CASSPAVGGNYGYTF. DNA of the CDR3: TGTGCCAGCTCACCCGCGGTGGGCGGCAACTATGGCTACACCTTC. V is TRBV18 and J is TRBJ1-2; D call uncertain. This CDR3 spans 15 amino acids. V was shortened by 3 bases and J by 2 bases, with 13 bases between the two germline ends. Germline CDR1 and CDR2: KGHSH and LQKENI.

This clonotype was detected only a few times. At one boundary the junction diverges from the germline segment, which might be a read error. The rearrangement links TRBV20-1 to TRBJ1-3; D unclear. From germline, CDR1 is DFQATT and CDR2 SNEGSKA (reference sequence). This CDR3 has 14 amino acids. CDR3 protein: CSARGARSGNTIYF. Written as DNA, the CDR3 is TGCAGTGCGAGAGGAGCGCGCTCTGGAAACACCATATATTTT.

The chain employs TRBV12-3 or TRBV12-4 and TRBJ2-1, with TRBD2 identical over 10 bases. Losses at the gene ends were 5 bases for V and 2 bases for J; bases not matched to a gene: 9. The CDR3 length is 17 residues. For the CDR3, the DNA is TGTGCCAGCAGTCCGACCCGGACTAGCGGCCCCTACAATGAGCAGTTCTTC. It specifies CASSPTRTSGPYNEQFF.

This clonotype was recorded at least ten times. The rearrangement links TRBV28 to TRBJ2-5; D perhaps matches TRBD1 (6 bases). The germline CDR1 and CDR2 sequences are MDHEN and SYDVKM. Trimming stripped 6 bases from V and 1 base from J, with 12 bases between. The CDR3 is made up of 14 amino acids. The CDR3 is CASSPTDSQETQYF. For the CDR3, the DNA is TGTGCCAGCAGCCCCACGGACAGCCAAGAGACCCAGTACTTC.